Presented here are 11 T cell receptor beta chains from one specimen sequenced in a study of naive and memory T cell subsets. Two oligonucleotides, mixed equimolar, formed the beta constant-region primer covering TRBC1 and TRBC2. MiXCR, run by TCRdb on the UMI-ligation and nested PCR reads, gives a single entry per CDR3 protein. This sample has roughly 98,000 distinct CDR3 sequences, with more than 6.5% found just once. Sequenced: central memory CD4+ T cells from blood. The receptors stem from a human donor in good health.

This clonotype was seen ten or more times. The chain uses TRBV12-3 or TRBV12-4 and TRBJ1-2, with D unresolved. This CDR3 spans 15 amino acids. V lost 4 bases and J lost 1, with 13 bases in between. CDR3 residues: CASSSGQTLNYGYTF. The CDR3 region has the DNA TGTGCCAGCAGTTCCGGGCAGACGCTTAACTATGGCTACACCTTC.

This clonotype was counted only a few times. This rearrangement joins TRBV6-5 to TRBJ1-2; D not certain. The CDR3 consists of 15 residues. CDR1 is MNHEY, CDR2 SVGAGI, per germline. The germline V and J ends were trimmed by 2 bases and 4 bases, with 14 bases remaining between them. CDR3 sequence (DNA): TGTGCCAGCAGTTACGAGGGCAGTTCGGGCTATGGCTACACCTTC. This gives the protein CASSYEGSSGYGYTF.

The chain uses TRBV20-1 and TRBJ2-7, with a weak D call TRBD1 (5 bases). CDR1 and CDR2 from the germline V gene are DFQATT and SNEGSKA (reference sequence). Trimming pared 0 bases from V and 0 bases from J, leaving 12 bases between. The CDR3 covers 15 residues. Here the CDR3 DNA reads TGCAGTGCTAGAGATATGGGGCTGCCCTCCTACGAGCAGTACTTC. It codes for CSARDMGLPSYEQYF.

The genes are TRBV9 and TRBJ2-3; D might be TRBD2 (5 bases). The germline gives CDR1 SGDLS, CDR2 YYNGEE. The germline V and J ends were trimmed by 4 bases and 6 bases, with 15 bases remaining between them. CDR3 size: 14 residues. For the CDR3, the DNA is TGTGCCAGCAGCTTCGGACTCTCCACCGATACGCAGTATTTT. Its translation: CASSFGLSTDTQYF.

The chain uses TRBV7-9 and TRBJ2-1; weak D call: TRBD2 (6 bases). The CDR3 is made up of 18 amino acids. CDR1 and CDR2 (germline): SEHNR, FQNEAQ (reference sequence). V gave up 1 base and J gave up 6 bases, with 22 bases separating them. The CDR3 is CASSLGRDWGEDVNEQFF. CDR3 DNA: TGTGCCAGCAGCTTAGGACGGGATTGGGGGGAGGATGTCAATGAGCAGTTCTTC. The full variable domain, in which reference TRBV7-9 and TRBJ2-1 provide the parts outside the CDR3, is DTGVSQNPRHKITKRGQNVTFRCDPISEHNRLYWYRQTLGQGPEFLTYFQNEAQLEKSRLLSDRFSAERPKGSFSTLEIQRTEQGDSAMYLCASSLGRDWGEDVNEQFFGPGTRLTVL.

There are many counts of this clonotype. The V gene is TRBV20-1, the J gene TRBJ1-6; the D gene is possibly TRBD1 (5 bases). Per germline, CDR1 DFQATT and CDR2 SNEGSKA (reference sequence). The CDR3 loop spans 14 amino acids. Trimming pared 3 bases from V and 7 bases from J, leaving 13 bases between. CDR3 in amino acids: CSASLGAENSPLHF. The CDR3 bases are TGCAGTGCTAGTTTAGGGGCTGAAAATTCACCCCTCCACTTT.

On this clonotype: At one end the junction does not follow the germline gene, possibly because of a read error. This chain joins TRBV6-2 or TRBV6-3 and TRBJ2-5; D is possibly TRBD1 or TRBD2 (5 bases each). The germline V gene encodes CDR1 MNHEY and CDR2 SVGEGT. CDR3 length equals 16 residues. The CDR3 sequence is CASTRGDSAGRETQYF. CDR3 nucleotide sequence: TGTGCCAGCACCCGGGGCGATAGCGCGGGCCGCGAGACTCAGTACTTC.

Many counts were recorded for this clonotype. The chain is built from TRBV20-1 and TRBJ1-1; D is unclear. Germline assignment: CDR1 DFQATT and CDR2 SNEGSKA (reference sequence). This CDR3 spans 11 amino acids. V gave up 6 bases and J gave up 2 bases, with 7 bases separating them. CDR3: CSAPYNTEAFF. CDR3 nucleotides: TGCAGTGCCCCGTACAACACTGAAGCTTTCTTT.

This clonotype has just a few counts. The DNA for the CDR3 is TGCAGTGCTAGAGGTTATGACCCATCCCAGGAGACCCAGTACTTC. The encoded protein is CSARGYDPSQETQYF. The chain is built from TRBV20-1 and TRBJ2-5; D gene uncertain. Trimming removed 1 base at V and 5 bases at J, with 17 bases between. The CDR3 extends over 15 amino acids. Germline V gives CDR1 DFQATT, CDR2 SNEGSKA (reference sequence).

This clonotype appeared a few times. The rearrangement links TRBV2 to TRBJ1-2; no clear D gene. The CDR3 is made up of 13 amino acids. Trimming shortened V by 6 bases and J by 4 bases, and 12 bases separated the two germline ends. CDR1 and CDR2 (germline): SNHLY, FYNNEI. The CDR3 region has the DNA TGTGCCAGCAGCGGAGAGGGTGCCTATGGCTACACCTTC. This codes for CASSGEGAYGYTF.

As concerns this clonotype: A much larger clone lies one base from this, so it may be a read error. The chain has TRBV7-9 and TRBJ1-4; D gene unclear. The CDR3 contains 13 residues. Germline lookup yields CDR1 SEHNR and CDR2 FQNEAQ (reference sequence). The CDR3 region is CASSFDNNGKLFF. CDR3 sequence (DNA): TGTGCCAGCAGCTTTGACAATAATGGAAAACTGTTTTTT. Based on the CDR3 plus reference TRBV7-9 and TRBJ1-4, the full variable domain is DTGVSQNPRHKITKRGQNVTFRCDPISEHNRLYWYRQTLGQGPEFLTYFQNEAQLEKSRLLSDRFSAERPKGSFSTLEIQRTEQGDSAMYLCASSFDNNGKLFFGSGTQLSVL.